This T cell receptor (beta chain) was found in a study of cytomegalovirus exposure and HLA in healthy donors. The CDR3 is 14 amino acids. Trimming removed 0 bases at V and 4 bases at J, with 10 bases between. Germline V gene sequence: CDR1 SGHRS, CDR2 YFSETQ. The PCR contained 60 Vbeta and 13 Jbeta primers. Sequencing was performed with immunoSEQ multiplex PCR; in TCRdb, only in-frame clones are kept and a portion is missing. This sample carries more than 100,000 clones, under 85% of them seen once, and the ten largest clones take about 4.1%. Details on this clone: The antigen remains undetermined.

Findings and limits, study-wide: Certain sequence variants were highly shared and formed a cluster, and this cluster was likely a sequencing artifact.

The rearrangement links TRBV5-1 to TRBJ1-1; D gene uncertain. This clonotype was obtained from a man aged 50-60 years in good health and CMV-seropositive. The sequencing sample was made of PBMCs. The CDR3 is CASSLDGSGTEAFF. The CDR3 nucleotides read TGCGCCAGCAGCTTGGACGGGTCGGGCACTGAAGCTTTCTTT.